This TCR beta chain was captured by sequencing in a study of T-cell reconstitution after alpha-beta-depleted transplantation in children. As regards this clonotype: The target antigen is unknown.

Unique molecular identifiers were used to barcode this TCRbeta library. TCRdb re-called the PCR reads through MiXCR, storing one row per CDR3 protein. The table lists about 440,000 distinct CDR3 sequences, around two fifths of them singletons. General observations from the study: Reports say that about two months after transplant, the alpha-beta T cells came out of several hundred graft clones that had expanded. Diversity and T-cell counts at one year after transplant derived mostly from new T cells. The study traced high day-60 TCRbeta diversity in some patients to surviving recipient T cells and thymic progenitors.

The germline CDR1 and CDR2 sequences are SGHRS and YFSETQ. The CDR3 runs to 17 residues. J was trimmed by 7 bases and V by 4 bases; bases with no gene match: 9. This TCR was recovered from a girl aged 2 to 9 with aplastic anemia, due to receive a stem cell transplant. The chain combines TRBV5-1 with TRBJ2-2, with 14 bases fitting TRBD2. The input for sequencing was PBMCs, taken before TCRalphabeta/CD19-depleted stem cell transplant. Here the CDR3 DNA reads TGCGCCAGCAGCCCGTTCGGGACTAGCGGGAGTGGCGGGGAGCTGTTTTTT. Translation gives CASSPFGTSGSGGELFF.